Listed here is a single T cell receptor beta chain. Its antigen is not known. Primers for the PCR totalled 60 Vbeta and 13 Jbeta. Measured with immunoSEQ multiplex PCR; TCRdb has only the in-frame clones, and not every one. The data contain 78,000 or so clones, about 88% of them singletons. This sample was included in a study of cytomegalovirus exposure and HLA in healthy donors. Study in general: In a previous analysis, 117 million unique TCR beta sequences were found from 170 million or so T cells. Whole-study results and caveats: More clonal expansion characterized HLA-associated TCR beta chains than equally common others in a later analysis. Later analysis identified several of the most significant clusters that appeared linked to common viral pathogens.

The V gene's germline CDR1 is MGHRA and CDR2 YSYEKL. With 1 base clipped from V and 5 bases from J, the junction kept 6 bases outside the gene matches. The CDR3 is 15 residues long. The chain carries TRBV4-1 and TRBJ2-5; 8 nucleotides line up with TRBD1. The specimen was PBMCs. The TCR sequence derives from a woman aged 50 to 65 in good health and CMV-seronegative. The CDR3: CASSQGAGGTETQYF. The CDR3 nucleotides read TGCGCCAGCAGCCAAGGGGCAGGGGGCACGGAGACCCAGTACTTC.